The source of this T cell receptor (beta chain) is a study of blood T cells in healthy people across ages. The second PCR ran about 6 to 12 cycles with a sample-barcoded 5' primer and J-beta primers. Each CDR3 protein gets one entry after TCRdb re-called the 5' RACE reads with MiXCR. This table holds hundreds of thousands of distinct CDR3 sequences, roughly 34% found once. This clonotype was recorded only once. Germline loops: CDR1 SGHTA, CDR2 FQGNSA. CDR3 length: 12 amino acids. J lost 10 bases, V lost 2 bases, and 4 bases had no gene match. This chain joins TRBV7-2 and TRBJ1-1; TRBD1 matches 7 bases. The TCR comes from a man younger than 30 in good health. The sample was blood. The CDR3 sequence: CASSLTPGGAFF. As DNA, the CDR3 is TGTGCCAGCAGCTTAACCCCAGGGGGAGCTTTCTTT.